One sample yielded the 5 T cell receptor beta chains listed below, sequenced in a study of cytomegalovirus exposure and HLA in healthy donors. With 60 Vbeta and 13 Jbeta primers, the PCR was carried out. Sequencing was performed with immunoSEQ multiplex PCR; in TCRdb, only in-frame clones are kept and a portion is missing. There are more than 65,000 clones in the sample; around three quarters occur only once, and under 25% lies in the top ten. The sequencing input was PBMCs. The receptors stem from a woman aged 40 to 50 in good health and CMV-seropositive.

CDR3 in DNA: TGTGCCAGCTCACAACGGGACAGGGTTAATCAGCCCCAGCATTTT. Protein: CASSQRDRVNQPQHF. The chain has TRBV18 and TRBJ1-5; TRBD1 matches 9 bases. J was trimmed by 4 bases and V by 4 bases; bases with no gene match: 5. The germline V gene encodes CDR1 KGHSH and CDR2 LQKENI. This CDR3 has 15 residues.

The chain combines TRBV6-1 with TRBJ2-5, with TRBD1 identical over 8 bases. J lost 4 bases, V lost 6 bases, and 10 bases had no gene match. Looked up from germline, CDR1 is MNHNS and CDR2 is SASEGT. The CDR3 length is 15 residues. CDR3: CASRPGQGARETQYF. The CDR3 bases are TGTGCCAGCAGGCCAGGGCAGGGGGCGCGAGAGACCCAGTACTTC.

The rearrangement joins TRBV6-4 to TRBJ2-3, with a weak D call TRBD2 (6 bases). Germline V gives CDR1 MRHNA, CDR2 SNTAGT. The V and J ends lost 10 bases and 1 base respectively, with 12 bases between them. The CDR3 is 13 amino acids. As DNA, the CDR3 is TGTGCCACCCGGGGCGGGGGCACAGATACGCAGTATTTT. Encoded protein: CATRGGGTDTQYF.

The rearrangement uses TRBV15 and TRBJ2-2, with TRBD2 matching over 7 bases. The germline gives CDR1 LNHNV, CDR2 YYDKDF (reference sequence). With V trimmed by 1 base and J by 2 bases, 7 bases remained unmatched. The length of the CDR3 is 17 residues. As DNA, the CDR3 is TGTGCCACCAGCAGAGCTTGGGGAGGGGCCAACACCGGGGAGCTGTTTTTT. The encoded protein is CATSRAWGGANTGELFF.

The gene calls are TRBV2 and TRBJ1-2, with 11 bases aligning to TRBD1. Trimming cost V 6 bases and J 7 bases; bases outside gene matches: 7. The CDR3 has 14 amino acids. Germline CDR1 SNHLY, CDR2 FYNNEI. CDR3 in amino acids: CASSLGQGAGGYTF. As DNA, the CDR3 is TGTGCCAGCAGCCTCGGACAGGGGGCGGGTGGCTACACCTTC.